This T cell receptor beta chain was retrieved from a study of blood T cell repertoires in COVID-19. The overall study: Specimens from acute and convalescent COVID-19 originated in the United States, Italy and Spain. In each case, the material was cDNA or gDNA derived from T cells, B-cell-depleted T cells, or PBMCs.

Per the original methods: Nucleated cell counts were estimated from reference gene primer amplification. Method: immunoSEQ multiplex PCR; TCRdb's copy keeps in-frame clones and lacks some. Clone size and the V and J calls come from that table; the DNA yielded D and trimming. The repertoire has 310,000 or so clones, around nine tenths of them found once; the top ten carry 1%. Trimming removed 6 bases from V and 0 bases from J; junction bases left unmatched: 7. This CDR3 region has 15 residues. In germline, CDR1 is LNHDA, CDR2 SQIVND (reference sequence). The TCR sequence derives from a man aged 50 to 60 with active or convalescent COVID-19. Sequencing was performed on peripheral blood. V is TRBV19 and J is TRBJ1-2, with TRBD1 matching 7 bases. The CDR3 loop is CASRSRTGPNYGYTF. CDR3 DNA sequence: TGTGCCAGTAGAAGTAGGACAGGACCTAACTATGGCTACACCTTC. The entire variable domain, with the rest obtained from reference TRBV19 and TRBJ1-2, is as follows: DGGITQSPKYLFRKEGQNVTLSCEQNLNHDAMYWYRQDPGQGLRLIYYSQIVNDFQKGDIAEGYSVSREKKESFPLTVTSAQKNPTAFYLCASRSRTGPNYGYTFGSGTRLTVV.